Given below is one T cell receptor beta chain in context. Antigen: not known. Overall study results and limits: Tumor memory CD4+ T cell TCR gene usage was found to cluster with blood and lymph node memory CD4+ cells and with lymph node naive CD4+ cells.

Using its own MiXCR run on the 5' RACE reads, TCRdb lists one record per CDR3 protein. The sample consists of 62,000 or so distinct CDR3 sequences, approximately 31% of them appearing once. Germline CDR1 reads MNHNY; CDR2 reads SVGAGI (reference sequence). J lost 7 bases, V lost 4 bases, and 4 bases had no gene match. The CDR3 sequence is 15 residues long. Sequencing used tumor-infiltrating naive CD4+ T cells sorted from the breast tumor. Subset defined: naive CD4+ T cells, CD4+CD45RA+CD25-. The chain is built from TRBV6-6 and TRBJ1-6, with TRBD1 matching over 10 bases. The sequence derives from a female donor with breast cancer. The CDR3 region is CASSSTGQGNSPLHF. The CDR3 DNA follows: TGTGCCAGCAGTTCAACGGGACAGGGGAATTCACCCCTCCACTTT.